This T cell receptor beta chain derives from a study of cytomegalovirus exposure and HLA in healthy donors. Points from the study as a whole: TCR beta V- and J-gene trimming, according to a later analysis, was linked to a missense DCLRE1C variant.

As concerns this clone: What it binds is not known.

PCR primers comprised 60 Vbeta and 13 Jbeta primers. Sequenced by immunoSEQ multiplex PCR; TCRdb stores in-frame clones only, minus some. This sample has tens of thousands of clones, with about 70% found just once. This CDR3 has 12 residues. The V and J ends lost 2 bases and 6 bases respectively, with 8 bases between them. Germline values: CDR1 SGHTA, CDR2 FQGNSA. The receptor's source is a woman aged 55-70 years in good health and CMV-seropositive. This rearrangement joins TRBV7-2 to TRBJ2-7; TRBD2 is a possible D gene (6 bases). The specimen sequenced was PBMCs. The CDR3 protein is CASSLRGSEQYF. The CDR3 coding sequence is TGTGCCAGCAGCTTACGGGGGTCCGAGCAGTACTTC. Supplemented by reference TRBV7-2 and TRBJ2-7, the full variable domain reads GAGVSQSPSNKVTEKGKDVELRCDPISGHTALYWYRQSLGQGLEFLIYFQGNSAPDKSGLPSDRFSAERTGGSVSTLTIQRTQQEDSAVYLCASSLRGSEQYFGPGTRLTVT.